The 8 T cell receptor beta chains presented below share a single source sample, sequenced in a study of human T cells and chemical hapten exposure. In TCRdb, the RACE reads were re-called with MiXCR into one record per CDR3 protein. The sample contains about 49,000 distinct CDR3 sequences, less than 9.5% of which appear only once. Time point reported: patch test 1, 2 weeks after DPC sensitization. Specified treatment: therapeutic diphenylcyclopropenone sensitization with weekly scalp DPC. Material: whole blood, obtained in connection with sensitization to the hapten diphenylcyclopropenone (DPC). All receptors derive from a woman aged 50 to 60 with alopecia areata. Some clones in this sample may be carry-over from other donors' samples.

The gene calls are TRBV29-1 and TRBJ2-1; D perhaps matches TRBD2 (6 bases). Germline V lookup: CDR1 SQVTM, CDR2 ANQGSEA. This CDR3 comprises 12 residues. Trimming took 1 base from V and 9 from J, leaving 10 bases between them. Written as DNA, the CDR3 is TGCAGCGTTGAAGTACGCGGGGCTGAGCAGTTCTTC. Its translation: CSVEVRGAEQFF.

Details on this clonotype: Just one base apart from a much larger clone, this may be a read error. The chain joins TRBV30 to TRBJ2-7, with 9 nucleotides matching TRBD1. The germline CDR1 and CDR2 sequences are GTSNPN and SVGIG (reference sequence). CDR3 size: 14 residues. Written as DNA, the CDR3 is TGTGCCTGGAGGGGACAGGGTGTATCCTACGAGCGGTACTTC. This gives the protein CAWRGQGVSYERYF.

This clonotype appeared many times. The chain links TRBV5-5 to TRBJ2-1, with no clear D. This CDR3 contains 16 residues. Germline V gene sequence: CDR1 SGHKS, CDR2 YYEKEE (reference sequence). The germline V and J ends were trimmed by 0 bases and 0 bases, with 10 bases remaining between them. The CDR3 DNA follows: TGTGCCAGCAGCTTGGATCTGGCTAGCTCCTACAATGAGCAGTTCTTC. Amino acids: CASSLDLASSYNEQFF.

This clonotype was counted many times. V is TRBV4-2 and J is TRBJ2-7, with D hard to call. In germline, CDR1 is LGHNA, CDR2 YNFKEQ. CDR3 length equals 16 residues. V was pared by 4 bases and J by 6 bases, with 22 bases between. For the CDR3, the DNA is TGTGCCAGCAGCCGGGTCGCGGTTAATAGCTTTCCCGAGCAGTACTTC. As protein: CASSRVAVNSFPEQYF.

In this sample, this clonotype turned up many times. The CDR3 reads CSARDRERGEAFF. Here the CDR3 DNA reads TGCAGTGCCCGGGACAGGGAACGAGGTGAAGCTTTCTTT. The chain links TRBV20-1 to TRBJ1-1; 9 nucleotides align to TRBD1. The V and J ends lost 6 bases and 7 bases, in that order; junction bases with no gene match: 9. CDR1 is DFQATT and CDR2 is SNEGSKA in the germline V gene (reference sequence). CDR3 length equals 13 residues.

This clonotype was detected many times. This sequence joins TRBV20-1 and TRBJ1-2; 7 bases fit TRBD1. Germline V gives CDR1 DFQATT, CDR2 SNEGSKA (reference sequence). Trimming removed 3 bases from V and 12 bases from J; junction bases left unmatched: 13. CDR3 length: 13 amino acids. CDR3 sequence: CSASSGTDRSDTF. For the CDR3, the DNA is TGCAGTGCTAGTTCCGGGACGGACAGGAGCGACACCTTC.

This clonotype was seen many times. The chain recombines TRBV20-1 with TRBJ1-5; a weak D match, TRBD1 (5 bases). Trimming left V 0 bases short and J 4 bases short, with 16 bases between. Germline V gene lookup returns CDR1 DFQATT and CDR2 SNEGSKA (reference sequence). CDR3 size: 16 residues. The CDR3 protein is CSARDSGAGGNQPQHF. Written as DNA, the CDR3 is TGCAGTGCTAGAGATTCCGGGGCTGGGGGTAATCAGCCCCAGCATTTT.

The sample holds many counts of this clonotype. CDR3 amino acids: CASSQGLAGAQDTQYF. CDR3 nucleotide sequence: TGTGCCAGCTCTCAAGGACTAGCGGGAGCGCAAGATACGCAGTATTTT. The chain links TRBV18 to TRBJ2-3; TRBD2 matches 13 bases. V dropped 6 bases and J dropped 5; count of bases not matched to a gene: 8. Per germline, CDR1 KGHSH and CDR2 LQKENI. The CDR3 runs 16 residues.